This T cell receptor beta chain derives from a study of identical twins. Notes on the study in general: Models predicted less out-of-frame TCR alpha sharing in monozygotic twins than was found. The study reached conclusions through statistical analysis that was cross-sectional, not following the same donors.

This clonotype has just a few counts. Its target is unknown. TCRdb independently ran MiXCR on the 5' RACE reads; one entry per CDR3 protein. The sample shows hundreds of thousands of distinct CDR3 sequences, roughly an eighth of them seen only once. The sample was also reused in another study, on yellow fever vaccine responses in identical twins.

The clonotype originates from a woman aged 18-29 years in good health. The source material was PBMCs.

The CDR3 DNA reads TGTGCCAGCAGCTTCACCCTGGACCAAGAGACCCAGTACTTC. It encodes CASSFTLDQETQYF. The chain uses TRBV5-6 and TRBJ2-5, with no clear D. Trimming shortened V by 2 bases and J by 0 bases, and 8 bases separated the two germline ends. The CDR3 loop spans 14 amino acids. CDR1 SGHDT and CDR2 YYEEEE come from the germline V gene. Filled out from reference TRBV5-6 and TRBJ2-5, the complete variable domain reads DAGVTQSPTHLIKTRGQQVTLRCSPKSGHDTVSWYQQALGQGPQFIFQYYEEEERQRGNFPDRFSGHQFPNYSSELNVNALLLGDSALYLCASSFTLDQETQYFGPGTRLLVL.